The sequence of this T cell receptor (beta chain) was determined in a study of T cell repertoires in cytomegalovirus infection. Study-wide background: Recently identified HLA-C-restricted and well-studied HLA-B-restricted CMV epitopes were used. Shared public TCR beta signatures pointed to both CMV infection and a matching HLA type.

From the reads, TCRdb called clonotypes with MiXCR, one entry per CDR3 protein. This sample has around 710,000 distinct CDR3 sequences, with approximately 32% found just once. Study-level results: Adding up the frequency of public TCR beta families identified people who carried CMV plus the relevant HLA. In two of eight donors, the top clonotype was HLA-C-restricted CMV-specific.

The CDR3 totals 14 residues. V lost 4 bases and J lost 4, with 13 bases in between. Germline V lookup: CDR1 SEHNR, CDR2 FQNEAQ (reference sequence). This clonotype was seen a few times. Its cognate antigen is unknown. This chain links TRBV7-9 with TRBJ1-2; D ambiguous. The sequencing here drew on cultured CD8+ T cells from PBMCs, taken from culture after CMV antigen stimulation. This TCR was recovered from a human donor in good health (CMV status not recorded). Some clones in this sample may be carry-over from other donors' samples. CDR3: CASSSRVIGYGYTF. The DNA of the CDR3 is TGTGCCAGCAGCTCACGGGTTATCGGCTATGGCTACACCTTC.